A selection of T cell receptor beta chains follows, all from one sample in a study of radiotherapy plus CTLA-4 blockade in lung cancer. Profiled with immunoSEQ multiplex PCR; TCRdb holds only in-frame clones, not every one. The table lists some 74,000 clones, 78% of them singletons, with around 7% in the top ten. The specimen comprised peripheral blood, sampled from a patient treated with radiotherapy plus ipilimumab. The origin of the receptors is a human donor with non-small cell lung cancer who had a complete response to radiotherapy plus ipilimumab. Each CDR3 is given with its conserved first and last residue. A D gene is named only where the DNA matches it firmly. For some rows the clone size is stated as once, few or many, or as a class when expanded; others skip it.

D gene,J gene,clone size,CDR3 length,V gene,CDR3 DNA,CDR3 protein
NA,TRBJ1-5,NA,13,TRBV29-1,TGCAGCGTTGGAGACAGCGTCAATCAGCCCCAGCATTTT,CSVGDSVNQPQHF
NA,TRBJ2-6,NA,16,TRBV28,TGTGCCAGCAGTTCCTATGGGACGACTGGGGCCAACGTCCTGACTTTC,CASSSYGTTGANVLTF
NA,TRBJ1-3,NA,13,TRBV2,TGTGCCACCGGCGGGGACTCTGGAAACACCATATATTTT,CATGGDSGNTIYF
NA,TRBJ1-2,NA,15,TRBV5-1,TGCGCCAGCAGCTTGGTACCGGGGACATACTATGGCTACACCTTC,CASSLVPGTYYGYTF
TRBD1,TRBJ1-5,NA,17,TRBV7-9,TGTGCCAGCAGCTTAGGGAAGGGGACAGGGGGGGATCAGCCCCAGCATTTT,CASSLGKGTGGDQPQHF
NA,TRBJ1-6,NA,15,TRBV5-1,TGCGCCAGCAGCTTTTCGGGCCCCTCAGGATCACCCCTCCACTTT,CASSFSGPSGSPLHF
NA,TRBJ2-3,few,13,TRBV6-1,TGTGCCAGCAGTCCGATGGACAGAGATACGCAGTATTTT,CASSPMDRDTQYF
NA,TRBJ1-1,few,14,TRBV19,TGTGCCAGTAGGACCGGGACGGAGAACACTGAAGCTTTCTTT,CASRTGTENTEAFF
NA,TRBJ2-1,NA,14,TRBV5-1,TGCGCCAGCAGCTTGGAGGGGGGCCGCAATGAGCAGTTCTTC,CASSLEGGRNEQFF
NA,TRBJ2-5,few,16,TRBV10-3,TGTGCCATCAGCCCGAGGGCAGGGGGGGTGGAAGAGACCCAGTACTTC,CAISPRAGGVEETQYF
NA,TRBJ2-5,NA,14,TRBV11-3,TGTGCCAGCAGCTTAGATCGGCGGGCAGAGACCCAGTACTTC,CASSLDRRAETQYF
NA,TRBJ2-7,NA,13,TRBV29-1,TGCAGCGTCAGGACCTCTCTGCCCTACGAGCAGTACTTC,CSVRTSLPYEQYF
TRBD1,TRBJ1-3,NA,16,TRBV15,TGTGCCACCAGCAGAGACTCAACAGGGGGAGGAAACACCATATATTTT,CATSRDSTGGGNTIYF